The source of this TCR beta chain is a study of T cells in Graves' hyperthyroidism and ophthalmopathy. Study findings and constraints: The authors' 13 V-J model separated ophthalmopathy from stable hyperthyroidism.

This clonotype was picked up a small number of times. The antigen is not known. Patients aged 18 to 65 had newly diagnosed hyperthyroidism lasting under 2 months. The V gene's germline CDR1 is DFQATT and CDR2 SNEGSKA (reference sequence). V was pared by 4 bases and J by 7 bases, with 13 bases of the junction left unmatched. The CDR3 spans 16 residues. The CDR3 regions of TCR beta were amplified from RNA transcripts. The HTBI primer set drove a first-round RT-PCR of the TCR CDR3. TCRdb re-analysed the multiplex PCR reads in MiXCR, keeping a single row per CDR3 protein. The table records roughly 700,000 distinct CDR3 sequences, around 15% of them present only once.

The sample comprised blood. V usage is TRBV20-1 and J usage is TRBJ1-6; TRBD1 aligns across 7 bases. The clonotype originates from a woman younger than 30 with Graves' hyperthyroidism. The CDR3 sequence: CSATPPFRGGNSPLHF. In nucleotides, the CDR3 is TGCAGTGCTACCCCACCCTTCAGGGGGGGGAATTCACCCCTCCACTTT.